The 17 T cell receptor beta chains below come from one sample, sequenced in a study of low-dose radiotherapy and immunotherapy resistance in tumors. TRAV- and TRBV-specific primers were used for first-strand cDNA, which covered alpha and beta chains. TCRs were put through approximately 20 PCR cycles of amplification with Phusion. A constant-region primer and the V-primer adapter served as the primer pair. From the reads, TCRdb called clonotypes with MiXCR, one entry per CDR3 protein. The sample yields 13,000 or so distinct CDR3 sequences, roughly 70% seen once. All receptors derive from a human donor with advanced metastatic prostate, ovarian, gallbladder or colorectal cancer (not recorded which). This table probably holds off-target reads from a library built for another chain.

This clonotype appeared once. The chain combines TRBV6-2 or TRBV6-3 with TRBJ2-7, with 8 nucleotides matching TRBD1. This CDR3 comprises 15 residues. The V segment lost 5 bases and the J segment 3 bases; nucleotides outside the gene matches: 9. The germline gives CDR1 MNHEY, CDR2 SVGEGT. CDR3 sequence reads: CASSERQGSVYEQYF. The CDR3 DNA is TGTGCCAGCAGTGAACGACAGGGGAGTGTCTACGAGCAGTACTTC.

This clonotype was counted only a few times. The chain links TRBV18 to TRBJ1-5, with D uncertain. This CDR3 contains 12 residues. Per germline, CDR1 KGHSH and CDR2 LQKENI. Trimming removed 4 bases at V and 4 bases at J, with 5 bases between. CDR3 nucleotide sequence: TGTGCCAGCTCACTCACTAATCAGCCCCAGCATTTT. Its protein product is CASSLTNQPQHF.

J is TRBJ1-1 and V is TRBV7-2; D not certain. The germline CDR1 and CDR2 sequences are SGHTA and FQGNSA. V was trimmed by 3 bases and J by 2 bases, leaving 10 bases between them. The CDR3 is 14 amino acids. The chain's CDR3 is CASSLPSINTEAFF. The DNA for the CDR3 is TGTGCCAGCAGCTTGCCCTCAATTAACACTGAAGCTTTCTTT.

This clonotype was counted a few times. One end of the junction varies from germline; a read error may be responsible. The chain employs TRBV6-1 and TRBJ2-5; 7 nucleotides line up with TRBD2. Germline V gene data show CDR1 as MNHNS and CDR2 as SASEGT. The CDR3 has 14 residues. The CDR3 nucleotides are TGTGCCAGCAGTGAACTCTCCTTAACTAGCGAGCTTAACTTC. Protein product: CASSELSLTSELNF.

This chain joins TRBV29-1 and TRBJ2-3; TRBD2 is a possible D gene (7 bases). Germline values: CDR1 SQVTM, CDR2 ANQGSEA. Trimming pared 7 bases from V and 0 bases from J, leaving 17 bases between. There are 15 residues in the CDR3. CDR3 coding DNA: TGCAGCGCAGGTGGCGGGGGCCCTAGCACAGATACGCAGTATTTT. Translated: CSAGGGGPSTDTQYF.

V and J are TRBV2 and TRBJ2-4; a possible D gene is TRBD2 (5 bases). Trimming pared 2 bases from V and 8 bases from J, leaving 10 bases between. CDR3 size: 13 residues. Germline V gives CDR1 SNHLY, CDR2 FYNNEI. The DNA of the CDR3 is TGTGCCAGCAGTGAACTGGGAGACCACATTCAGTACTTC. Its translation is CASSELGDHIQYF.

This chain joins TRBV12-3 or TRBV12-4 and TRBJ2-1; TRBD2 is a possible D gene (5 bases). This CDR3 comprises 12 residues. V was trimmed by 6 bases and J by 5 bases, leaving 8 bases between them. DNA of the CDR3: TGTGCCAGCAGCCCCGGGGACAATGAGCAGTTCTTC. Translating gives CASSPGDNEQFF.

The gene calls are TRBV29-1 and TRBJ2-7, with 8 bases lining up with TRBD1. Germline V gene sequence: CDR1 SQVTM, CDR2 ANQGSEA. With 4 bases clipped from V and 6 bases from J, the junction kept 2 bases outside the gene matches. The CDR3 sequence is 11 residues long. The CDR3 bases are TGCAGCGTTGCAGGGGGCGGCGAGCAGTACTTC. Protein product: CSVAGGGEQYF.

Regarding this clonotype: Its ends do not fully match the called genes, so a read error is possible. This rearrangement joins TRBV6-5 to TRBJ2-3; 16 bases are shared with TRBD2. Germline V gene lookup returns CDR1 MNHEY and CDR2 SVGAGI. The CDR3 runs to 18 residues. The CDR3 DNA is TGTGCCAACAGTTACTCGCGAGGGACTAGCGGGGGGGCAGATACGCAGTATTTT. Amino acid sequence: CANSYSRGTSGGADTQYF.

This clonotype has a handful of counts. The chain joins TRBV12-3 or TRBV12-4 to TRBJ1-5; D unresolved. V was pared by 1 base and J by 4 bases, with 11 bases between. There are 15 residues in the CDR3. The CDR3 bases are TGTGCCAGCAGTTTAGGAGGGTATGGGAATCAGCCCCAGCATTTT. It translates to CASSLGGYGNQPQHF.

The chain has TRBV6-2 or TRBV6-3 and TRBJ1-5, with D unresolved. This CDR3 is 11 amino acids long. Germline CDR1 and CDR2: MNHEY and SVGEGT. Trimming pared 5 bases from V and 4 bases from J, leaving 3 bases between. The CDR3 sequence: CASSENQPQHF. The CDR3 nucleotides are TGTGCCAGCAGTGAGAATCAGCCCCAGCATTTT.

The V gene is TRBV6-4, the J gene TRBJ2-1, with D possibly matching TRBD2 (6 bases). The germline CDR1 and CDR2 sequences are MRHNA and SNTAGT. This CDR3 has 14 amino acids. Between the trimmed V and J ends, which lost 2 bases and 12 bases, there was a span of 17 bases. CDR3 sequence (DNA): TGTGCCAGCAGTGACCCACACAGGAGGGGTCGGCAGTTCTTC. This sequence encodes CASSDPHRRGRQFF.

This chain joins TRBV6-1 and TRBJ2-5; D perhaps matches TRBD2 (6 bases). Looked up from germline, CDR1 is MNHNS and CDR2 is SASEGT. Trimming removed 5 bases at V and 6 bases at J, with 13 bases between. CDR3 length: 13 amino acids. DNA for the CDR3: TGTGCCAGCAGTTACGGGGGTGAGCAGACCCAGTACTTC. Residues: CASSYGGEQTQYF.

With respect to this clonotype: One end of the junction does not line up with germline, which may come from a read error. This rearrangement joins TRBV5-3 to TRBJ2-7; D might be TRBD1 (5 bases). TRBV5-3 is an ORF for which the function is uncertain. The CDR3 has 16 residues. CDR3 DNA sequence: TGTGCCAGCAGCTTGGGGTCCTCACAGGCAGGGTACGAGCAGTACTTC. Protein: CASSLGSSQAGYEQYF.

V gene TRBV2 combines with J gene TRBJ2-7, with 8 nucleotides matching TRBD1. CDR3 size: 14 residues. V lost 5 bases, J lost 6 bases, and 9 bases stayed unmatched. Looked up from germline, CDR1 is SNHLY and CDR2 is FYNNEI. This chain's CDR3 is CASSPIQGAAEQYF. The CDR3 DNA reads TGTGCCAGCAGTCCGATCCAGGGGGCTGCCGAGCAGTACTTC.

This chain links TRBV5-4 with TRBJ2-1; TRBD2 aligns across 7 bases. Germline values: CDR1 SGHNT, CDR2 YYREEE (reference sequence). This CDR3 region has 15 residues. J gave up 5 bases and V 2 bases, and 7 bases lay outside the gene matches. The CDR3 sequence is CASSFSGGDHNEQFF. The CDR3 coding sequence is TGTGCCAGCAGCTTCAGTGGGGGGGACCACAATGAGCAGTTCTTC.

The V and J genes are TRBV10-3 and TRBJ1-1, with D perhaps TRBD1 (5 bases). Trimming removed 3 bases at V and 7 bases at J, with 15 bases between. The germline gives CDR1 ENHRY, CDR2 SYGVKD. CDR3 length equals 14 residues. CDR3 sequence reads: CAISDQGRQIEAFF. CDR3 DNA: TGTGCCATCAGTGATCAGGGCCGTCAGATTGAAGCTTTCTTT.